The next 11 T cell receptor beta chains were all read from a single sample in a study of vaccination effects on CD4 cells after COVID-19. TCRdb's table, derived via immunoSEQ multiplex PCR, lists solely in-frame clones and lacks some. The table lists about 45,000 clones, 70% to 80% of them singletons. Before any sequencing was done, the ViraFEST assay used viral peptide pools to expand antigen-specific CD4+ T cells. Cultured cells yielded isolated CD4+ T cells after 10 days. None of these healthy vaccinees had been infected with SARS-CoV-2 before vaccination. Antigens for these TCRs are unknown. The specimen comprised CD4+ T cells from PBMCs cultured with SARS-CoV-2 spike peptides, sampled before COVID-19 vaccination. The receptors were sampled from a human donor who received a COVID-19 vaccine.

The chain links TRBV5-1 to TRBJ2-2; D unresolved. Germline V CDR1 and CDR2: SGHRS, YFSETQ. The V end was cut by 3 bases, the J end by 0 bases, with 9 bases between. The CDR3 is 15 residues long. CDR3 sequence reads: CASSSGGTNTGELFF. The CDR3 DNA reads TGCGCCAGCAGCTCTGGCGGCACGAACACCGGGGAGCTGTTTTTT.

The V and J genes are TRBV5-6 and TRBJ1-1; no clear D gene. This CDR3 is built from 13 residues. Per the germline V gene, CDR1 is SGHDT and CDR2 is YYEEEE. Trimming pared 2 bases from V and 0 bases from J, leaving 5 bases between. CDR3 in amino acids: CASSFGLNTEAFF. The CDR3 coding sequence is TGTGCCAGCAGCTTCGGTTTGAACACTGAAGCTTTCTTT.

This clone was picked up one time. The V and J genes are TRBV10-2 and TRBJ2-7; a weak D match, TRBD2 (6 bases). Per germline, CDR1 WSHSY and CDR2 SAAADI. The CDR3 runs 13 residues. The V gene lost 3 bases and the J gene lost 4 bases, with 10 bases spanning the gap. As DNA, the CDR3 is TGCGCCAGCAGTGATGGAGGGGTGTACGAGCAGTACGTC. Protein sequence: CASSDGGVYEQYV.

This rearrangement joins TRBV10-1 to TRBJ2-3, with a weak D call TRBD2 (6 bases). From germline, CDR1 is WNHNN and CDR2 SYGVQD (reference sequence). The CDR3 runs to 16 residues. Trimming shortened V by 7 bases and J by 3 bases, and 20 bases separated the two germline ends. The CDR3 nucleotides are TGCGCCAGCACCCAGACTAGAATAGTTATTACAGATACGCAGTATTTT. It codes for CASTQTRIVITDTQYF.

This chain links TRBV30 with TRBJ2-1, with D maybe TRBD1 (5 bases). The germline V and J ends were trimmed by 0 bases and 3 bases, with 9 bases remaining between them. This CDR3 has 14 residues. Looked up from germline, CDR1 is GTSNPN and CDR2 is SVGIG (reference sequence). The CDR3 DNA follows: TGTGCCTGGAGTGTAACTCAGGGCTACAATGAGCAGTTCTTC. It translates to CAWSVTQGYNEQFF.

V gene TRBV18 combines with J gene TRBJ2-5; D is unresolved. V was trimmed by 2 bases and J by 3 bases, leaving 7 bases between them. The CDR3 sequence is 13 residues long. Per the germline V gene, CDR1 is KGHSH and CDR2 is LQKENI. DNA for the CDR3: TGTGCCAGCTCACCAACCCGCGAAGAGACCCAGTACTTC. As protein: CASSPTREETQYF.

The chain uses TRBV24-1 and TRBJ2-5, with D possibly being TRBD2 (6 bases). The CDR3 is 16 amino acids. CDR1 is KGHDR, CDR2 SFDVKD, per germline. V was pared by 3 bases and J by 2 bases, with 15 bases between. The CDR3 nucleotides read TGTGCCACCAGTGATAGCAACCCGGGGACTCAAGAGACCCAGTACTTC. Translating it yields CATSDSNPGTQETQYF.

This chain uses TRBV7-2 with TRBJ2-3; 9 bases align to TRBD2. V was clipped by 3 bases and J by 3 bases; unmatched bases: 4. Germline-derived CDR1 and CDR2 are SGHTA and FQGNSA. The CDR3 consists of 15 residues. CDR3 bases: TGTGCCAGCAGCTTGCGGGGGGGAGCAACAGATACGCAGTATTTT. Translating it yields CASSLRGGATDTQYF.

The CDR3 spells CASSPGGGGINEQFF. The CDR3 nucleotides are TGTGCCAGCAGCCCGGGCGGTGGTGGTATCAATGAGCAGTTCTTC. The chain is built from TRBV7-2 and TRBJ2-1; no firm D call. V was pared by 5 bases and J by 6 bases, with 17 bases between. Germline CDR1 and CDR2: SGHTA and FQGNSA. This CDR3 spans 15 amino acids.

This chain uses TRBV3-1 (or the pseudogene TRBV3-2) with TRBJ2-1; 8 positions agree with TRBD1. CDR3 length: 15 residues. V dropped 2 bases and J dropped 2; count of bases not matched to a gene: 2. Germline V gene data show CDR1 as LGHDT and CDR2 as YNNKEL (reference sequence). Here the CDR3 DNA reads TGTGCCAGCAGCCAACGACAGGGGCCCTACAATGAGCAGTTCTTC. It codes for CASSQRQGPYNEQFF.

This chain connects TRBV3-1 (or the pseudogene TRBV3-2) to TRBJ1-1; D may be TRBD1 (6 bases). Trimming cost V 3 bases and J 0 bases, with 11 bases left between them. From germline, CDR1 is LGHDT and CDR2 YNNKEL (reference sequence). This CDR3 spans 15 amino acids. CDR3 region: CASSQYQGMNTEAFF. Written as DNA, the CDR3 is TGTGCCAGCAGCCAGTATCAGGGGATGAACACTGAAGCTTTCTTT.